The clone carrying this TCR beta chain was found a few times. The record originates from a study of blood T cells in healthy people across ages. V was trimmed by 0 bases and J by 9 bases, leaving 18 bases between them. CDR1 and CDR2 from the germline V gene are SGDLS and YYNGEE. This CDR3 is 15 amino acids long. For the second PCR, which ran for roughly 7 to 11 cycles, a sample-barcoded 5' primer and a J-beta primer mix were used. From the 5' RACE reads, TCRdb called clonotypes with MiXCR, one entry per CDR3 protein. The table shows hundreds of thousands of distinct CDR3 sequences, with around two fifths occurring only once.

This chain links TRBV9 with TRBJ1-2, with no clear D. The sequence came from a man in his 60s in good health. Material: blood. CDR3 nucleotide sequence: TGTGCCAGCAGCGTAGCTGACGGAGCCTTGGAGAGCTACACCTTC. Protein sequence: CASSVADGALESYTF.